These 5 T cell receptor beta chains originate from one sample sequenced in a study of T cells in Graves' hyperthyroidism and ophthalmopathy (dated by TCRdb to between 2017 and 2020). The method behind the library was multiplex PCR. Reads for this sample came from an Illumina HiSeq 2000. Amplification of TCR beta CDR3 regions was carried out from RNA transcripts. The TCR CDR3 was subjected to a first round of RT-PCR using the HTBI primer set and the Qiagen OneStep RT-PCR kit. TCRdb reran the public reads through fastp at Q25 and MiXCR, keeping productive beta chains. CDR3 protein duplicates are merged, each entry listing the most common genes and DNA. Here the sample has under 350,000 distinct CDR3 sequences; approximately 17% occur a single time. Approximately 57% of the sample rests with the top ten. The sample comprised blood. The receptors derive from a woman aged 55-70 years with Graves' ophthalmopathy.

The rearrangement links TRBV25-1 to TRBJ1-1; unclear D gene. V was pared by 3 bases and J by 3 bases, with 11 bases between. Germline V lookup: CDR1 MGHDK, CDR2 SYGVNS. This CDR3 has 14 residues. The DNA for the CDR3 is TGTGCCAGCAGTGATGGGATGAGGGACACTGAAGCTTTCTTT. The encoded protein is CASSDGMRDTEAFF.

The chain carries TRBV7-9 and TRBJ2-5; D uncertain. The CDR3 consists of 16 residues. Germline V gene sequence: CDR1 SEHNR, CDR2 FQNEAQ (reference sequence). Trimming removed 5 bases from V and 7 bases from J, with 23 bases in between. The CDR3 DNA reads as TGTGCCAGCAGCCCAATTCGTGGGGTGTCCTCGGGGACCCAGTACTTC. It encodes CASSPIRGVSSGTQYF.

This chain connects TRBV6-5 to TRBJ1-4; D uncertain. This CDR3 is 15 amino acids long. V was trimmed by 2 bases and J by 8 bases, leaving 15 bases between them. Germline CDR1 MNHEY, CDR2 SVGAGI. The CDR3 loop is CASSYAAARLEKLFF. CDR3 sequence (DNA): TGTGCCAGCAGTTACGCCGCCGCGAGGCTAGAAAAACTGTTTTTT.

This clonotype was observed a handful of times. The chain combines TRBV11-3 with TRBJ2-1; TRBD2 matches 15 bases. This CDR3 comprises 22 residues. J gave up 8 bases and V 1 base, and 21 bases lay outside the gene matches. CDR1 is SGHNT and CDR2 is YENEEA in the germline V gene. The CDR3 DNA sequence: TGTGCCAGCAGCTTAGCTGGGATGGGCAGCCCGGGACTAGCGGGAGGAGGTTATGAGCAGTTCTTC. Residues: CASSLAGMGSPGLAGGGYEQFF.

A note on this clonotype: This could be a read error, since a much larger clone is one nucleotide away. Here the CDR3 reads CSARSGVQNQPQHF. For the CDR3, the DNA is TGCAGTGCTAGATCAGGCGTCCAGAATCAGCCCCAGCATTTT. This chain links TRBV20-1 with TRBJ1-5; no firm D call. V was clipped by 2 bases and J by 4 bases, with 12 bases between them. This CDR3 has 14 amino acids. Per the germline V gene, CDR1 is DFQATT and CDR2 is SNEGSKA (reference sequence).